This record looks at one T cell receptor (beta chain) sequence and its context. No antigen is known for it. Donors ranged from roughly 6 to 100 years old and were healthy Caucasians in Russia. Through a sample-barcoded 5' primer and a J-beta primer mix, a second PCR was run for roughly 6 to 11 cycles. One entry per CDR3 protein, called by TCRdb with MiXCR from the 5' RACE reads. Of more than 450,000 distinct CDR3 sequences in the sample, about 28% were seen once. The source of the sample is a study of blood T cells in healthy people across ages. Study-wide findings and caveats: Fewer expanded clones and more diversity marked long-lived versus aged donors.

Germline V gene data show CDR1 as MNHEY and CDR2 as SVGAGI. The CDR3 has 12 residues. The V and J ends lost 6 bases and 2 bases respectively, with 7 bases between them. These same data were also listed under a study on T cells of mothers and their children. As that report states: Similar effects of thymic selection on TCR recombination output were recorded in related and unrelated pairs. Researchers report slightly higher, though non-significant, overlap in related mother-child pairs than in unrelated pairs.

The J gene is TRBJ1-2, the V gene TRBV6-5; D gene uncertain. The sequence derives from a boy under 10 years old in good health. The specimen sequenced was blood. The CDR3 DNA sequence: TGTGCCAGCAGGGAACAGAACTATGGCTACACCTTC. The encoded protein is CASREQNYGYTF.